This T cell receptor beta chain was observed in a study of T cells in Graves' hyperthyroidism and ophthalmopathy (dated by TCRdb to the late 2010s). In terms of the full investigation: Peripheral blood samples were taken at initial diagnosis, before any treatment was given. A discovery cohort of approximately 100 patients, roughly 45 with Graves' ophthalmopathy and about 58 with stable Graves' hyperthyroidism, was used to find distinguishing TCR V-J signatures. TCR Vbeta CDR3 sequencing of 140 or so peripheral blood samples (over 40 ophthalmopathy, around 80 hyperthyroidism and some 17 progressor patients) is reported in the paper. In addition, the study compared T-cell repertoires in thyroid tissue and in blood from about six Graves' hyperthyroidism patients. An independent validation cohort of around 19 hyperthyroidism patients and 17 patients who later progressed to ophthalmopathy tested prospective prediction of ophthalmopathy. The roughly 91 discovery patients were randomly divided into training and test sets at a 7:3 ratio. Following sampling, methimazole starting at 30 mg daily was given to hyperthyroidism patients, and high-dose intravenous methylprednisolone was given to ophthalmopathy patients.

V is pared back by 2 bases and J by 4 bases, with 17 bases lying between the germline termini. The CDR3 covers 16 residues, taking in both the cysteine and the phenylalanine. Only CDR3 DNA is held: 48 bases, read in frame from base 1. The germline V gene sets CDR1 to MDHEN and CDR2 to SYDVKM. Stable Graves' hyperthyroidism was defined as the absence of progression to ophthalmopathy over 18 months of follow-up. Hyperthyroidism patients were aged 18 to 65 years and newly diagnosed, with disease duration of less than 2 months. Patients with uncontrolled infections, other autoimmune diseases, pregnancy or lactation were excluded. Diagnoses were established on the basis of clinical symptoms, serum thyroxine and TRAb, thyroid ultrasound, and orbital computed tomography. PBMCs were isolated from about 9.1 ml of fresh peripheral blood by Ficoll-Paque density gradient centrifugation. Trizol reagent was used to extract total RNA, and RNA quality was then checked on an Agilent 2100 Bioanalyzer.

This clonotype was counted many times. The clone's antigen remains unknown. Base qualities are not recorded, but no much larger clone differs from it by a single base. TCR beta CDR3 regions were amplified from RNA transcripts. A first-round RT-PCR of the TCR CDR3 used the HTBI primer set with the Qiagen OneStep RT-PCR kit. The libraries were constructed in a second round of multiplex PCR and then size-selected and purified. Paired-end sequencing of the libraries was performed with 100 bp reads on an Illumina HiSeq2000. The original pipeline was this. SOAPnuke was used to process the raw data, with reads discarded if the reads contained adapters or uncalled bases, had a mean Phred below 15, or lacked an exact constant-primer or identifier match. COPE v1.2.5 was used to merge the high-quality paired reads, and each unique nucleotide sequence was defined as a clonotype. Clonotypes were aligned to IMGT TRBV, TRBD and TRBJ reference segments using MiTCR v1.1. Only V-J combinations with frequency above 0.0001, covering 99% to 99.2% of repertoires, were analysed. The TCS score was defined as the ratio of F50 (clonal expansion) to E x V (chaos), calculated using BLOSUM62-based TCRdist between CDR3 peptides within each V-J. Welch's t-statistics and random forest reduced roughly 540 V-J features to 10 to 15, which were used in a naive Bayes classifier (R e1071). The public reads were reprocessed in TCRdb via fastp at Q25 and MiXCR, keeping in-frame beta chains. Each record represents a unique CDR3 protein, reported with the most common genes and DNA among its rows. The V and J calls and clone size come from TCRdb's table, not from the authors' own analysis. The sample contains about 710,000 distinct CDR3 sequences, roughly 15% of them found a single time. The ten largest make up over 7.5% of the sample.

What the authors observed across the whole study: Sample size was not statistically predetermined, and blinding of investigators to group allocation was not performed. Most expanded thyroid clonotypes (frequency above 0.001) were also detected in blood, suggesting blood repertoires may reflect thyroid immune responses. In validation, progression to ophthalmopathy was predicted by the model with 70.59% sensitivity and around 75% specificity, a median of approximately 7.1 months before onset. A 13 V-J signature model separated ophthalmopathy from stable hyperthyroidism, with about 90% sensitivity and about 81% specificity in cross-validation and 80%/75% in testing.

This TCR came from a man younger than 35 with Graves' hyperthyroidism. Sequenced sample: blood. Recombination joined TRBV28 with TRBJ1-2; TRBD1 is a possible D gene, resting on 5 matching bases. The CDR3: CASSLQEKGFGYGYTF. The bases read TGTGCCAGCAGTTTACAGGAAAAGGGGTTTGGCTATGGCTACACCTTC.